The 7 T cell receptor beta chains below were found in one sample sequenced in a study of T cells in Graves' hyperthyroidism and ophthalmopathy. Regions amplified from RNA transcripts were the TCR beta CDR3 regions. HTBI primers were employed in a first-round RT-PCR of the TCR CDR3. From the multiplex PCR reads, TCRdb called clonotypes with MiXCR, one entry per CDR3 protein. The sample holds fewer than 300,000 distinct CDR3 sequences; less than 30% are singletons and the top ten take roughly 24%. The sample consisted of blood. These TCRs come from a man aged 35 to 55 with Graves' hyperthyroidism that later progressed to Graves' ophthalmopathy.

This clonotype was observed many times. V gene TRBV6-5 combines with J gene TRBJ2-7; the D gene is possibly TRBD1 (5 bases). V lost 8 bases and J 1 base, leaving 9 bases between the germline ends. Germline V gene data show CDR1 as MNHEY and CDR2 as SVGAGI. The CDR3 sequence is 12 residues long. CDR3 sequence reads: CASEDISYEQYF. Written as DNA, the CDR3 is TGTGCCAGCGAGGACATTTCCTACGAGCAGTACTTC.

Many counts were recorded for this clonotype. The chain carries TRBV5-1 and TRBJ2-7, with D hard to call. The V gene's germline CDR1 is SGHRS and CDR2 YFSETQ. The CDR3 is 15 residues long. Between the trimmed V and J ends, which lost 0 bases and 4 bases, there was a span of 14 bases. CDR3 residues: CASSLEYGPRYEQYF. CDR3 nucleotide sequence: TGCGCCAGCAGCTTGGAGTACGGACCTAGATACGAGCAGTACTTC.

This clonotype was seen many times. This sequence joins TRBV7-8 and TRBJ2-5, with D unresolved. Germline V CDR1 and CDR2: SGHVS, FQNEAQ. This CDR3 contains 15 residues. V lost 1 base and J 2 bases, leaving 11 bases between the germline ends. In nucleotides, the CDR3 is TGTGCCAGCAGCTTAGTCCTTCCGTCTCAAGAGACCCAGTACTTC. It encodes CASSLVLPSQETQYF. Based on the CDR3 plus reference TRBV7-8 and TRBJ2-5, the full variable domain is GAGVSQSPRYKVAKRGQDVALRCDPISGHVSLFWYQQALGQGPEFLTYFQNEAQLDKSGLPSDRFFAERPEGSVSTLKIQRTQQEDSAVYLCASSLVLPSQETQYFGPGTRLLVL.

This clonotype has a count of ten or more. This chain joins TRBV28 and TRBJ1-3; the match to TRBD1 covers 11 bases. The V and J ends lost 7 bases and 7 bases, in that order; junction bases with no gene match: 9. Germline assignment: CDR1 MDHEN and CDR2 SYDVKM. The CDR3 loop spans 15 amino acids. CDR3 nucleotide sequence: TGTGCCAGCACCTCAACAGGACAGGGGGCGAACACCATATATTTT. Translated: CASTSTGQGANTIYF.

This clonotype came up a few times. J is TRBJ1-2 and V is TRBV11-1; TRBD1 is a possible D gene (6 bases). Germline V gene data show CDR1 as SGHAT and CDR2 as FQDESV (reference sequence). CDR3 length equals 16 residues. Deletions cut 0 bases from V and 3 bases from J, with 14 bases between. The CDR3 loop is CASSLALGGLDYGYTF. The CDR3 DNA sequence: TGTGCCAGCAGCTTAGCGCTCGGGGGCTTAGACTATGGCTACACCTTC.

The rearrangement joins TRBV6-5 to TRBJ2-7; 8 nucleotides line up with TRBD1. J lost 6 bases, V lost 2 bases, and 3 bases had no gene match. Looked up from germline, CDR1 is MNHEY and CDR2 is SVGAGI. The CDR3 has 13 residues. The CDR3 nucleotides read TGTGCCAGCAGTTACGGGACAGGCGTCGAGCAGTACTTC. The encoded protein is CASSYGTGVEQYF.

This clonotype was counted many times. The gene calls are TRBV2 and TRBJ1-2, with unresolved D. CDR1 is SNHLY and CDR2 is FYNNEI in the germline V gene. Trimming took off 2 bases at V and 3 bases at J, with 7 bases between the two ends. The CDR3 is 13 residues long. CDR3 DNA sequence: TGTGCCAGCAGTGAACAGATTTACTATGGCTACACCTTC. Amino acids: CASSEQIYYGYTF.